These T cell receptor beta chains were read from a single sample in a study of control samples from healthy donors and cancer patients. Assay: immunoSEQ multiplex PCR; the TCRdb copy retains only in-frame clones and omits some. Of 70,000 to 80,000 clones listed, roughly 90% were seen once; the top ten hold about 2%. Specimen: PBMCs. The receptors here all came from a woman in her sixties with head and neck cancer. Each CDR3 is given with its conserved first and last residue. The D gene is left open where the match is weak. Clone size is shown for a subset of rows, as once, few, many or a class of expanded clone.

size: once; D: TRBD1; J: TRBJ2-5; V: TRBV3-1/TRBV3-2; CDR3: CASSQRPTPRGQETQYF; DNA: TGTGCCAGCAGCCAAAGGCCCACCCCCAGGGGGCAAGAGACCCAGTACTTC
size: NA; D: NA; J: TRBJ2-7; V: TRBV28; CDR3: CASSSTTGVAYEQYF; DNA: TGTGCCAGCAGTTCCACCACCGGGGTGGCGTACGAGCAGTACTTC
size: NA; D: NA; J: TRBJ2-1; V: TRBV5-1; CDR3: CASSLVYGRGNEQFF; DNA: TGCGCCAGCAGCTTGGTGTACGGGAGAGGAAATGAGCAGTTCTTC
size: NA; D: NA; J: TRBJ1-2; V: TRBV6-5; CDR3: CASISNYGYTF; DNA: TGTGCCAGCATTAGTAACTATGGCTACACCTTC
size: once; D: NA; J: TRBJ2-1; V: TRBV5-1; CDR3: CASSKKSSRDFDEQFF; DNA: TGCGCCAGCAGCAAGAAATCCTCAAGGGATTTCGATGAGCAGTTCTTC
size: NA; D: TRBD2; J: TRBJ2-1; V: TRBV7-9; CDR3: CASSSRYGGRAYNEQFF; DNA: TGTGCCAGCAGCTCTCGCTATGGCGGGAGGGCCTACAATGAGCAGTTCTTC
size: once; D: NA; J: TRBJ1-1; V: TRBV5-1; CDR3: CASSFGVGTEAFF; DNA: TGCGCCAGCAGTTTCGGGGTGGGCACTGAAGCTTTCTTT
size: NA; D: TRBD1; J: TRBJ2-2; V: TRBV5-6; CDR3: CASSPGTANTGELFF; DNA: TGTGCCAGCAGCCCCGGGACAGCGAACACCGGGGAGCTGTTTTTT
size: NA; D: NA; J: TRBJ2-3; V: TRBV19; CDR3: CASSIADTQYF; DNA: TGTGCCAGTAGTATTGCGGATACGCAGTATTTT
size: NA; D: NA; J: TRBJ1-5; V: TRBV24-1; CDR3: CATSDLGRLTQPQHF; DNA: TGTGCCACCAGTGATCTCGGAAGGTTGACTCAGCCCCAGCATTTT
size: once; D: NA; J: TRBJ2-7; V: TRBV5-8; CDR3: CASSLLDGDYEQYF; DNA: TGTGCCAGCAGCTTGTTGGACGGGGACTACGAGCAGTACTTC
size: NA; D: NA; J: TRBJ2-6; V: TRBV28; CDR3: CASRRTGFSGANVLTF; DNA: TGTGCCAGCAGGCGAACAGGGTTTTCTGGGGCCAACGTCCTGACTTTC
size: NA; D: NA; J: TRBJ2-7; V: TRBV28; CDR3: CASNQGSPSYEQYF; DNA: TGTGCCAGCAACCAGGGATCCCCCTCCTACGAGCAGTACTTC
size: once; D: NA; J: TRBJ2-7; V: TRBV24-1; CDR3: CATSEPPGPLRYEQYF; DNA: TGTGCCACCAGTGAGCCGCCGGGTCCCCTTCGATACGAGCAGTACTTC
size: few; D: TRBD1; J: TRBJ1-5; V: TRBV7-9; CDR3: CASSLDGQGGQPQHF; DNA: TGTGCCAGCAGCTTAGACGGACAGGGTGGTCAGCCCCAGCATTTT
size: NA; D: TRBD2; J: TRBJ2-7; V: TRBV5-6; CDR3: CASSLVLAGGAYEQYF; DNA: TGTGCCAGCAGCTTGGTGCTAGCGGGAGGTGCCTACGAGCAGTACTTC
size: few; D: NA; J: TRBJ2-1; V: TRBV12-3/TRBV12-4; CDR3: CASSPTGGGEQFF; DNA: TGTGCCAGCAGCCCTACTGGGGGCGGTGAGCAGTTCTTC
size: once; D: NA; J: TRBJ1-6; V: TRBV2; CDR3: CASSEWTAHNSPLHF; DNA: TGTGCCAGCAGTGAATGGACAGCCCATAATTCACCCCTCCACTTT
size: NA; D: TRBD1; J: TRBJ1-6; V: TRBV2; CDR3: CASRLDRASPLHF; DNA: TGTGCCAGCCGTTTGGACAGGGCTTCACCCCTCCACTTT
size: once; D: TRBD1; J: TRBJ1-1; V: TRBV7-2; CDR3: CASSLVGTGRTEAFF; DNA: TGTGCCAGCAGCTTAGTGGGGACAGGGAGAACTGAAGCTTTCTTT
size: NA; D: TRBD2; J: TRBJ2-3; V: TRBV29-1; CDR3: CSLERGLVDTQYF; DNA: TGCAGCCTCGAGCGGGGCCTAGTGGATACGCAGTATTTT
size: NA; D: NA; J: TRBJ1-4; V: TRBV7-8; CDR3: CASSLAPGTATNEKLFF; DNA: TGTGCCAGCAGCTTAGCGCCTGGGACGGCAACTAATGAAAAACTGTTTTTT
size: NA; D: NA; J: TRBJ2-3; V: TRBV29-1; CDR3: CSVEESTDTQYF; DNA: TGCAGCGTTGAAGAATCCACAGATACGCAGTATTTT
size: NA; D: NA; J: TRBJ1-1; V: TRBV5-1; CDR3: CASSLAGSLSNTEAFF; DNA: TGCGCCAGCAGCTTGGCTGGGAGCCTGTCGAACACTGAAGCTTTCTTT
size: NA; D: NA; J: TRBJ2-4; V: TRBV12-3/TRBV12-4; CDR3: CASSQRDGIQYF; DNA: TGTGCCAGCAGTCAACGGGACGGCATTCAGTACTTC
size: NA; D: TRBD1; J: TRBJ2-7; V: TRBV27; CDR3: CASSSYGAGGYEQYF; DNA: TGTGCCAGCAGTTCCTACGGGGCAGGGGGCTACGAGCAGTACTTC
size: NA; D: NA; J: TRBJ2-5; V: TRBV5-1; CDR3: CASSDLVREGETQYF; DNA: TGCGCCAGCAGCGACCTGGTTCGGGAAGGCGAGACCCAGTACTTC
size: NA; D: TRBD1; J: TRBJ2-7; V: TRBV5-1; CDR3: CASSDGTGRTYEQYF; DNA: TGCGCCAGCAGCGACGGGACAGGACGGACCTACGAGCAGTACTTC
size: NA; D: NA; J: TRBJ2-3; V: TRBV4-1; CDR3: CASSEQGDTQYF; DNA: TGCGCCAGCAGTGAACAGGGAGATACGCAGTATTTT
size: NA; D: NA; J: TRBJ2-1; V: TRBV9; CDR3: CASSLREYNEQFF; DNA: TGTGCCAGCAGCTTGAGAGAGTACAATGAGCAGTTCTTC
size: NA; D: TRBD2; J: TRBJ2-7; V: TRBV4-3; CDR3: CASSQEWEEGLAGATYEQYF; DNA: TGCGCCAGCAGCCAAGAGTGGGAAGAGGGCCTAGCGGGTGCAACCTACGAGCAGTACTTC
size: NA; D: NA; J: TRBJ1-5; V: TRBV19; CDR3: CASSIAGVNQPQHF; DNA: TGTGCCAGTAGTATAGCTGGGGTTAATCAGCCCCAGCATTTT
size: NA; D: NA; J: TRBJ2-1; V: TRBV5-1; CDR3: CASSLAGQTYNEQFF; DNA: TGCGCCAGCAGCTTGGCCGGACAGACTTACAATGAGCAGTTCTTC
size: NA; D: NA; J: TRBJ2-1; V: TRBV20-1; CDR3: CSANVLNEQFF; DNA: TGCAGTGCTAACGTGCTAAATGAGCAGTTCTTC
size: NA; D: TRBD1; J: TRBJ2-3; V: TRBV5-1; CDR3: CASSPGQAASTDTQYF; DNA: TGCGCCAGCAGCCCGGGACAGGCGGCTAGCACAGATACGCAGTATTTT
size: NA; D: TRBD2; J: TRBJ2-1; V: TRBV24-1; CDR3: CATSDNRGLAHYNEQFF; DNA: TGTGCCACCAGTGACAATAGGGGACTAGCTCACTACAATGAGCAGTTCTTC
size: NA; D: TRBD2; J: TRBJ2-1; V: TRBV19; CDR3: CASRDTSGILGEQFF; DNA: TGTGCCAGTAGAGATACTAGCGGGATTTTAGGTGAGCAGTTCTTC
size: NA; D: NA; J: TRBJ2-3; V: TRBV19; CDR3: CASSIEGRTSTDTQYF; DNA: TGTGCCAGTAGTATTGAGGGCAGGACTAGCACAGATACGCAGTATTTT
size: NA; D: NA; J: TRBJ2-1; V: TRBV6-4; CDR3: CASRPGPYNNEQFF; DNA: TGTGCCAGCAGACCGGGACCTTACAACAATGAGCAGTTCTTC
size: NA; D: TRBD2; J: TRBJ2-7; V: TRBV3-1/TRBV3-2; CDR3: CASSQGTSGRIGYDYEQYF; DNA: TGTGCCAGCAGCCAAGGGACTAGCGGGAGAATAGGCTACGACTACGAGCAGTACTTC
size: once; D: TRBD1; J: TRBJ2-2; V: TRBV5-8; CDR3: CASSQTGGVNTGELFF; DNA: TGTGCCAGCAGCCAGACAGGGGGCGTGAACACCGGGGAGCTGTTTTTT
size: once; D: NA; J: TRBJ2-7; V: TRBV28; CDR3: CASNPRPFYEQYF; DNA: TGTGCCAGCAACCCGCGGCCCTTCTACGAGCAGTACTTC
size: NA; D: TRBD1; J: TRBJ2-7; V: TRBV7-8; CDR3: CASRRGQGAYEQYF; DNA: TGTGCCAGCAGAAGGGGGCAGGGGGCCTACGAGCAGTACTTC
size: few; D: NA; J: TRBJ1-1; V: TRBV7-2; CDR3: CASSWSLGNTEAFF; DNA: TGTGCCAGCAGCTGGAGTTTGGGCAACACTGAAGCTTTCTTT
size: few; D: NA; J: TRBJ1-1; V: TRBV6-2/TRBV6-3; CDR3: CASSDTGLREAFF; DNA: TGTGCCAGCAGTGATACGGGACTCAGGGAAGCTTTCTTT
size: once; D: NA; J: TRBJ2-7; V: TRBV7-6; CDR3: CASSPAFGGPYEQYF; DNA: TGTGCCAGCAGCCCAGCATTTGGCGGACCCTACGAGCAGTACTTC